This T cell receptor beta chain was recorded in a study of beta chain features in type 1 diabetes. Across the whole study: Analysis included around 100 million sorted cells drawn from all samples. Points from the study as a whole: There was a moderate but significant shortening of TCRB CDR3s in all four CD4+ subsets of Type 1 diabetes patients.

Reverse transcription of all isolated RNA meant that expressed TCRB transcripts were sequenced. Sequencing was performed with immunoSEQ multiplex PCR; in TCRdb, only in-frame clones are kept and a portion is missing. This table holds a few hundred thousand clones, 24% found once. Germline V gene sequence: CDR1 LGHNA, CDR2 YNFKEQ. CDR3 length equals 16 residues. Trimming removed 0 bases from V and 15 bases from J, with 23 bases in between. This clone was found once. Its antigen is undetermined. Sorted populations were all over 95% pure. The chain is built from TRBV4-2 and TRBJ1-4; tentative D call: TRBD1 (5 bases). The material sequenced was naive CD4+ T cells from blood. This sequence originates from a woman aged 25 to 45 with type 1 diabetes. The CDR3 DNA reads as TGTGCCAGCAGCCAAGATCCGCGTCGTAAGGGGCTCCCAGTGTTTTTT. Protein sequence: CASSQDPRRKGLPVFF.